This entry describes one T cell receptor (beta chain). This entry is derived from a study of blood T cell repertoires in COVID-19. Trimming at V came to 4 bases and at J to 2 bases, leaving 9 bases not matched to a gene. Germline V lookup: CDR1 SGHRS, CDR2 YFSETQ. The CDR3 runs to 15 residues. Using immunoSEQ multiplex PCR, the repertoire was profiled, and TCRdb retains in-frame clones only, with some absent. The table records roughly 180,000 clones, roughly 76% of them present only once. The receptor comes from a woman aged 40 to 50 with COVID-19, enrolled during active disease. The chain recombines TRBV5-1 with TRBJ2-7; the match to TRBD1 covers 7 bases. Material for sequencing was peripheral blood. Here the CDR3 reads CASSPRGTDPYEQYF. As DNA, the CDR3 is TGCGCCAGCAGCCCGAGAGGGACAGACCCCTACGAGCAGTACTTC.